In its sample, the clone carrying this TCR beta chain was seen many times. Its antigen remains unknown. CDR3 length equals 12 residues. From germline, CDR1 is KGHSH and CDR2 LQKENI. V lost 3 bases and J lost 8; bases outside the gene matches: 2. This specimen belongs to a study of metastatic and nonmetastatic thyroid tumors. Across the whole study: Malignant thyroid and benign thyroid patients provided blood and tumor or nodule tissue whose repertoires were compared. Overall study results and limits: Reportedly, malignant thyroid tumors had significantly higher TCR beta diversity than benign nodules, in blood and tumor.

Each patient went into thyroid surgery without having received any treatment. The authors' processing: The study built a papillary thyroid cancer distant-metastasis classifier from CDR3 differences across clinicopathological groups. TCRdb reanalyzed the PCR reads via MiXCR. The V and J calls reflect TCRdb's pipeline rather than the authors' work. The data contain around 25,000 clones, roughly 22% of them singletons. This sequence joins TRBV18 and TRBJ2-5; 8 nucleotides line up with TRBD1. This receptor was obtained from a female donor with papillary thyroid cancer or a benign thyroid nodule (not recorded which). Some clones in this sample may be carry-over from other donors' samples. Sequencing was carried out using adjacent normal tissue. CDR3 protein: CASSPDRETQYF. The CDR3 DNA follows: TGTGCCAGCTCACCGGACAGGGAAACCCAGTACTTC.